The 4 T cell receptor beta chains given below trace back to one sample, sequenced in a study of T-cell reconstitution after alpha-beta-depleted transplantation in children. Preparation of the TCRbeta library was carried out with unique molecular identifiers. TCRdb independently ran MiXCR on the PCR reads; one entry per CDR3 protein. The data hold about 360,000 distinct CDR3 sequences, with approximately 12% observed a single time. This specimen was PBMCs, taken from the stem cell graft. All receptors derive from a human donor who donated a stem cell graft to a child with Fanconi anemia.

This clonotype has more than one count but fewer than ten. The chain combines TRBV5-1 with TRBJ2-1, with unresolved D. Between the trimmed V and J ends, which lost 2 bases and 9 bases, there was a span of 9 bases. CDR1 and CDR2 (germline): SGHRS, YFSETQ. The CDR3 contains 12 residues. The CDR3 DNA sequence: TGCGCCAGCAGCTTCTCCGTGGGTGAGCAGTTCTTC. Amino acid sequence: CASSFSVGEQFF.

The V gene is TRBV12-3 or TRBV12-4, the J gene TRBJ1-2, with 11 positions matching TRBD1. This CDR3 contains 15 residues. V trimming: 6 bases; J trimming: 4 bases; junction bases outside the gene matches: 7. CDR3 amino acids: CASSRTGGRSYGYTF. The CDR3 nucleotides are TGTGCCAGCAGCCGGACAGGGGGCAGGAGCTATGGCTACACCTTC.

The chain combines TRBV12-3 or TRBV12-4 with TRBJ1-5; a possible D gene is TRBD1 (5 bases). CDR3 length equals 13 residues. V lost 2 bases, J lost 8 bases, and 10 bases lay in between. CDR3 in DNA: TGTGCCAGCAGTTTAAATCTGGGGGAGCCCCAGCATTTT. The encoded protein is CASSLNLGEPQHF.

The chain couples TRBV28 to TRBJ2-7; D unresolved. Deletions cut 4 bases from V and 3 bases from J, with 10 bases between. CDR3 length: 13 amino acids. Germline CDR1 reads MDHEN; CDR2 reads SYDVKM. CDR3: CASSSGEHYEQYV. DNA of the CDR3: TGTGCCAGCAGTTCGGGTGAGCACTACGAGCAGTACGTC.